Here is one TCR beta chain with its context. Per the study methods: Cell counts per sample came from amplifying reference gene primers. Produced via immunoSEQ multiplex PCR; TCRdb's table is partial and in-frame only. V, J and clone size were drawn from that table, and D and trimming were deduced from the DNA. Here the sample spans about 260,000 clones, 87% being singletons. This entry belongs to a study of blood T cell repertoires in COVID-19. This receptor was identified in a woman in her forties or fifties who had recovered from COVID-19. The sample consisted of peripheral blood.

The CDR3 bases are TGTGCCAGCTCACCAGGGGGAGGGAGGGCGAAGCCCCAGCATTTT. The encoded protein is CASSPGGGRAKPQHF. The V and J genes are TRBV18 and TRBJ1-5, with D perhaps TRBD1 (5 bases). Germline CDR1 is KGHSH and CDR2 is LQKENI. V shed 2 bases and J shed 8 bases, with 16 bases lying between them. The CDR3 runs 15 residues.